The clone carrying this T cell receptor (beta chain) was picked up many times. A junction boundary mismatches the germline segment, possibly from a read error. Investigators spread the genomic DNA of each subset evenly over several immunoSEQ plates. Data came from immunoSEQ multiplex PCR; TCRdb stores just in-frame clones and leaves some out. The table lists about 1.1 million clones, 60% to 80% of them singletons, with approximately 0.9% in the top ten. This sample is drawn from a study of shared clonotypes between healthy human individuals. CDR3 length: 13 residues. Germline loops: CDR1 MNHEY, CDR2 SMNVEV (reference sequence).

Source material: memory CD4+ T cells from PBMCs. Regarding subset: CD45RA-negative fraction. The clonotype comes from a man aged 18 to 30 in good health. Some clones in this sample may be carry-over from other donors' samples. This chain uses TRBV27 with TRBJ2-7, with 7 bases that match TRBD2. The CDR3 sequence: CASSSPLRLAMHF. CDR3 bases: TGTGCCAGCAGTTCCCCCCTAAGACTAGCAATGCACTTC.